The next 5 T cell receptor beta chains were all read from a single sample in a study of T-cell reconstitution after alpha-beta-depleted transplantation in children. The TCRbeta library was prepared with unique molecular identifiers. TCRdb recomputed calls from the PCR reads with MiXCR, one row per CDR3 protein. The sample holds about a million distinct CDR3 sequences, around 30% seen once. Specimen: PBMCs, mostly from graft donor cells, collected 360 days after TCRalphabeta/CD19-depleted stem cell transplant. The receptors originated from a boy less than two years old who had a stem cell transplant for SCID, so the T cells may come from the graft donor.

The table lists this clonotype with a few counts. The V and J genes are TRBV12-3 or TRBV12-4 and TRBJ1-5; D gene ambiguous. Between the trimmed V and J ends, which lost 3 bases and 0 bases, there was a span of 12 bases. This CDR3 has 16 amino acids. As DNA, the CDR3 is TGTGCCAGCAGTTTGGGTGGGCTAGCTAGCAATCAGCCCCAGCATTTT. Its translation is CASSLGGLASNQPQHF.

This clonotype appeared a few times. The rearrangement links TRBV20-1 to TRBJ2-1; maybe TRBD2 (5 bases). The germline V gene encodes CDR1 DFQATT and CDR2 SNEGSKA (reference sequence). Trimming removed 6 bases at V and 4 bases at J, with 25 bases between. The CDR3 is 17 amino acids. The CDR3 DNA reads as TGCAGTGCCCGAGGCCTAGGAGCGGCCTCACCGTACAATGAGCAGTTCTTC. This translates into CSARGLGAASPYNEQFF.

V is TRBV28 and J is TRBJ2-7, with TRBD2 as a possible D gene (6 bases). Trimming shortened V by 4 bases and J by 0 bases, and 16 bases separated the two germline ends. CDR1 MDHEN and CDR2 SYDVKM come from the germline V gene. The CDR3 contains 16 residues. The chain's CDR3 is CASSSIIAADSYEQYF. The DNA of the CDR3 is TGTGCCAGCAGTTCCATTATAGCGGCGGACTCCTACGAGCAGTACTTC.

The genes are TRBV6-2 or TRBV6-3 and TRBJ2-1; 12 bases align to TRBD2. The CDR3 sequence is 18 residues long. Germline V gene sequence: CDR1 MNHEY, CDR2 SVGEGT. With 6 bases clipped from V and 5 bases from J, the junction kept 14 bases outside the gene matches. The CDR3 nucleotides read TGTGCCAGCAGCCGGACTAGCGGGGAATTACACCTAAACAATGAGCAGTTCTTC. Encoded protein: CASSRTSGELHLNNEQFF.

This clonotype was seen more than once but under ten times. V usage is TRBV20-1 and J usage is TRBJ2-3; 9 nucleotides align to TRBD2. J gave up 3 bases and V 3 bases, and 7 bases lay outside the gene matches. The CDR3 covers 15 residues. Germline-derived CDR1 and CDR2 are DFQATT and SNEGSKA (reference sequence). CDR3 bases: TGCAGTGCTAGCCGTAGCGGGGGCAGGACAGATACGCAGTATTTT. This translates into CSASRSGGRTDTQYF.